These T cell receptor beta chains were read from a single sample in a study of T cell changes during pregnancy in multiple sclerosis. The repertoire was sequenced with immunoSEQ multiplex PCR; TCRdb's copy has only in-frame clones and lacks some. The table has fewer than 80,000 clones, roughly 91% seen once. This sample comprised CD4+ T cells from peripheral blood mononuclear cells, obtained in the third trimester of pregnancy. These receptors all come from a female donor in good health, enrolled as a control in a pregnancy study. Each CDR3 is given with its conserved first and last residue. The D gene is left open where the match is weak. Expanded clones are given a class, and other clones once, few, many or no size at all.

J gene,D gene,V gene,clone size,CDR3 DNA,CDR3 protein
TRBJ1-1,TRBD1,TRBV10-3,.,TGTGCCATCGGAGGACAGGGGACGGGCACTGAAGCTTTCTTT,CAIGGQGTGTEAFF
TRBJ2-1,TRBD1,TRBV5-1,once,TGCGCCAGCAGCTTGGTCCCAGGGGGTGGGAAGCAGTTCTTC,CASSLVPGGGKQFF
TRBJ2-7,.,TRBV18,.,TGTGCCAGCTCACCATCTAGTAACGAGCAGTACTTC,CASSPSSNEQYF
TRBJ1-4,TRBD1,TRBV19,.,TGTGCCAGTAGTATGGGGGGACAGCCTAATGAAAAACTGTTTTTT,CASSMGGQPNEKLFF
TRBJ1-6,TRBD1,TRBV30,.,TGTGCCTGGAGTGTCCGCCGGGACAGGGTCTTGCCAACCAATTCACCCCTCCACTTT,CAWSVRRDRVLPTNSPLHF
TRBJ2-7,.,TRBV2,.,TGTGCCAGCAGTGTTACGGGGAGTTCCTACGAGCAGTACTTC,CASSVTGSSYEQYF
TRBJ1-1,.,TRBV7-3,once,TGTGCCAGCAGCTTGGGGGGTTCCACTGAAGCTTTCTTT,CASSLGGSTEAFF
TRBJ2-5,.,TRBV25-1,.,TGTGCCAGCGGTTCGAGGTTGGAAGAGACCCAGTACTTC,CASGSRLEETQYF
TRBJ2-2,.,TRBV27,.,TGTGCCAGCAGTACCCAGGACAGCTTCACCGGGGAGCTGTTTTTT,CASSTQDSFTGELFF
TRBJ2-7,.,TRBV25-1,.,TGTGCCACCAGGCTGGGGGGCTCCTACGAGCAGTACTTC,CATRLGGSYEQYF
TRBJ1-6,TRBD1,TRBV7-2,once,TGTGCCAGCAGCTTAGAGGGACAGGGGGCGGGTTCACCCCTCCACTTT,CASSLEGQGAGSPLHF
TRBJ1-6,TRBD1,TRBV5-1,few,TGCGCCAGCAGCTGGGCCCCGGGACAGAGGAATTCACCCCTCCACTTT,CASSWAPGQRNSPLHF
TRBJ2-5,.,TRBV7-9,.,TGTGCCAGCGCCTTACGGGAACTCCAAGAGACCCAGTACTTC,CASALRELQETQYF
TRBJ2-5,.,TRBV20-1,.,TGCAGTGCTACCCGGGGAGAGACCCAGTACTTC,CSATRGETQYF
TRBJ2-1,TRBD1,TRBV11-3,.,TGTGCCAGCAGCCCCGGGACAGGGGGCTACAATGAGCAGTTCTTC,CASSPGTGGYNEQFF
TRBJ2-7,.,TRBV7-2,.,TGTGCCAGCAGCTTAGTCAGCGAGCAGTACTTC,CASSLVSEQYF
TRBJ1-1,TRBD1,TRBV5-4,.,TGTGCCAGCGCCCGCACAGGGGATACTGAAGCTTTCTTT,CASARTGDTEAFF
TRBJ2-1,.,TRBV25-1,.,TGTGCCAGCAGTGAATCCTCCCGGGACACTGAGCAGTTCTTC,CASSESSRDTEQFF
TRBJ1-1,.,TRBV11-2,.,TGTGCCAGCAGCTCAACGTCTACCACTGAAGCTTTCTTT,CASSSTSTTEAFF
TRBJ2-7,TRBD1,TRBV7-3,.,TGTGCCAGCAGCTTTGCAGGGGGTGGCGAGCAGTACTTC,CASSFAGGGEQYF
TRBJ1-1,.,TRBV9,few,TGTGCCAGCAGCGTAGGCGGGAGGGTGAACACTGAAGCTTTCTTT,CASSVGGRVNTEAFF
TRBJ2-3,TRBD2,TRBV27,.,TGTGCCAGCAGTTTATCCCTGACTAGCACGCAGTATTTT,CASSLSLTSTQYF
TRBJ2-7,TRBD1,TRBV5-1,.,TGCGCCAGCACCGGGACAGGGGGAACGCCTGAGGTCAAGCAGTACTTC,CASTGTGGTPEVKQYF
TRBJ2-1,TRBD2,TRBV7-2,.,TGTGCCAGCAGCTCCTGGACTAGCGGGGCTTCCTACAATGAGCAGTTCTTC,CASSSWTSGASYNEQFF
TRBJ1-6,.,TRBV6-5,few,TGTGCCAGCACCCGAACCGGGACAAAGAATTCACCCCTCCACTTT,CASTRTGTKNSPLHF
TRBJ2-6,TRBD2,TRBV11-3,.,TGTGCCAGCAGCTTAGAAGGGCTAGCGGGGGGCTCTGGGGCCAACGTCCTGACTTTC,CASSLEGLAGGSGANVLTF
TRBJ2-3,.,TRBV18,.,TGTGCCAGCTCACCCTTAGCGATCACAGATACGCAGTATTTT,CASSPLAITDTQYF
TRBJ1-5,TRBD1,TRBV6-1,.,TGTGCCAGCAGTGTGATAGGGGGCGGTCAGCCCCAGCATTTT,CASSVIGGGQPQHF
TRBJ2-3,.,TRBV5-4,.,TGTGCCAGCAGCTTGGGTGCCTCAGTTGGTACGCAGTATTTT,CASSLGASVGTQYF
TRBJ2-7,TRBD1,TRBV6-5,.,TGTGCCAGCAGTAGAGACAGGGGGCAGTACGAGCAGTACTTC,CASSRDRGQYEQYF
TRBJ1-5,.,TRBV7-9,few,TGTGCCAGCAGCTTATACGGCCGGGATCAGCCCCAGCATTTT,CASSLYGRDQPQHF
TRBJ2-4,.,TRBV5-4,.,TGTGCCAGCAGCCGACCAGGACTGAAAAACATTCAGTACTTC,CASSRPGLKNIQYF
TRBJ2-4,TRBD1,TRBV5-4,.,TGTGCCAGCAGCCTAGGACAGGCCGTTCAGTACTTC,CASSLGQAVQYF
TRBJ2-7,.,TRBV4-3,.,TGCGCCAGCAGCCGTACCATAGCGGCGCCTTCCTACGAGCAGTACTTC,CASSRTIAAPSYEQYF
TRBJ2-7,.,TRBV7-2,once,TGTGCCAGCAGCTTAGGGGCAGGGGACTACGAGCAGTACTTC,CASSLGAGDYEQYF
TRBJ1-1,.,TRBV11-2,.,TGTGCCAGCAGCGGCTTGGTTCGGGCTGAAGCTTTCTTT,CASSGLVRAEAFF
TRBJ1-2,TRBD1,TRBV5-1,.,TGCGCCAGCAGCTCCATTGACAGGGGGCGCGGCTATGGCTACACCTTC,CASSSIDRGRGYGYTF
TRBJ1-3,.,TRBV19,.,TGTGCCAGTAGTCCGACGGCCGGCGGCTCTGGAAACACCATATATTTT,CASSPTAGGSGNTIYF
TRBJ1-1,TRBD1,TRBV19,.,TGTGCCAGTAGTTTCAGGACAGGGGACACTGAAGCTTTCTTT,CASSFRTGDTEAFF
TRBJ2-3,.,TRBV5-1,.,TGCGCCAGCAGCTCAGAACCGGGAGATACGCAGTATTTT,CASSSEPGDTQYF
TRBJ2-5,TRBD2,TRBV7-2,.,TGTGCCAGCAGCTTAGGGGCTAGCGGGCGGGAGACCCAGTACTTC,CASSLGASGRETQYF
TRBJ2-3,TRBD1,TRBV6-6,once,TGTGCCAGCAGCGCCGTCCGGGACAGGGGGCTGACGCAGTATTTT,CASSAVRDRGLTQYF
TRBJ2-5,TRBD2,TRBV5-1,.,TGCGCCAGCAGCGGGGCGGGGGTCCAAGAGACCCAGTACTTC,CASSGAGVQETQYF
TRBJ2-7,.,TRBV21-1,.,TGTGCCAGCAGCAAAGAGAAGCGGGGAGTCTCCTACGAGCAGTACTTC,CASSKEKRGVSYEQYF
TRBJ2-1,TRBD2,TRBV12-5,.,TGTGCTAGTGGTTCTCAGGGCGTACCGGGGGGATCCTACAATGAGCAGTTCTTC,CASGSQGVPGGSYNEQFF
TRBJ2-1,TRBD2,TRBV14,.,TGTGCCAGCAGCCAAGGGGGTAGCGGGCGGGAGCAGTTCTTC,CASSQGGSGREQFF
TRBJ1-4,.,TRBV10-1,.,TGCGCCAGCAGGCCCGGGATATGGGAAAAACTGTTTTTT,CASRPGIWEKLFF
TRBJ2-3,TRBD2,TRBV7-9,medium-sized,TGTGCCAGCAGCTTACATGCGGGGGGCCCCACAGATACGCAGTATTTT,CASSLHAGGPTDTQYF
TRBJ1-4,TRBD1,TRBV29-1,.,TGCAGCGTTGATGAGACAGGGGGCGGAAAACTGTTTTTT,CSVDETGGGKLFF
TRBJ1-5,.,TRBV19,.,TGTGCCAGTAGTGCGGGGCGGTATAGCAATCAGCCCCAGCATTTT,CASSAGRYSNQPQHF
TRBJ1-1,.,TRBV13,.,TGTGCCAGCAGCTTCCGAGAACGAGTCAGGGTTAGGGGGAAGAACACTGAAGCTTTCTTT,CASSFRERVRVRGKNTEAFF
TRBJ1-1,TRBD1,TRBV30,.,TGTGCCTGGAGGGACAGGGGAGACACTGAAGCTTTCTTT,CAWRDRGDTEAFF
TRBJ2-3,.,TRBV14,.,TGTGCCAGCAGCCGACTACAGGGTGGCACAGATACGCAGTATTTT,CASSRLQGGTDTQYF
TRBJ2-1,TRBD1,TRBV9,.,TGTGCCAGCAGCAACCTACAGGGGCAGGATGAGCAGTTCTTC,CASSNLQGQDEQFF
TRBJ1-6,.,TRBV6-5,.,TGTGCCAGCATAGGGCCCGGGGATTCACCCCTCCACTTT,CASIGPGDSPLHF
TRBJ2-1,.,TRBV4-3,.,TGCGCCAGCAGCCAGGGACACCCATACAATGAGCAGTTCTTC,CASSQGHPYNEQFF
TRBJ1-3,TRBD1,TRBV18,.,TGTGCCAGCTCACCAATAGGGACAGAGCCCGGAAACACCATATATTTT,CASSPIGTEPGNTIYF
TRBJ2-7,TRBD1,TRBV5-6,.,TGTGCCAGCAGTACCGGGACAGGGGGCTCCTTCTCCTACGAGCAGTACTTC,CASSTGTGGSFSYEQYF
TRBJ2-1,.,TRBV4-1,.,TGCGCCAGCAGCCAAGAAACAGGCCCGTTCTTGGATGAGCAGTTCTTC,CASSQETGPFLDEQFF